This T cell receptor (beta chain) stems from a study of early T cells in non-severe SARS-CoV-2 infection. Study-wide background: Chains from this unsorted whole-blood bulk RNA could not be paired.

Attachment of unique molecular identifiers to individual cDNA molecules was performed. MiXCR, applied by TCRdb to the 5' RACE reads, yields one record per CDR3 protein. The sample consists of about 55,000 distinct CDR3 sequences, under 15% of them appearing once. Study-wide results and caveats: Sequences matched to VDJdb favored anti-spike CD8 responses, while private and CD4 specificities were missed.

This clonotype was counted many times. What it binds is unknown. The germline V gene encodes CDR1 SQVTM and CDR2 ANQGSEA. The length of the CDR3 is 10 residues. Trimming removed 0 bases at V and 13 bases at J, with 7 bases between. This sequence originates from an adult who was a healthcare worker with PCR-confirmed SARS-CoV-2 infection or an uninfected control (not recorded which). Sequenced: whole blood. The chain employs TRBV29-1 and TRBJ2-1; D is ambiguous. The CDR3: CSVEDRTQFF. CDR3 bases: TGCAGCGTTGAAGATAGGACCCAGTTCTTC.